This T cell receptor beta chain was retrieved from a study of blood T cells in healthy people across ages. As for the study in general: Per two T cells, template switching captured roughly one barcoded beta molecule.

Together with a sample-barcoded 5' primer, a J-beta primer mix was included in a second PCR lasting roughly 6 to 12 cycles. Researchers report that each sample yielded at least 3 million CDR3-containing paired-end reads. In TCRdb, the 5' RACE reads were re-called with MiXCR into one record per CDR3 protein. The data hold about 1.8 million distinct CDR3 sequences, with 40% to 55% observed a single time. V was pared by 0 bases and J by 6 bases, with 8 bases of the junction left unmatched. Germline CDR1 DFQATT, CDR2 SNEGSKA (reference sequence). The CDR3 runs 15 residues. The clonotype comes from a woman aged 40 to 50 in good health. Sequencing was performed on blood. The chain couples TRBV20-1 to TRBJ2-3; TRBD1 matches 8 bases. CDR3 protein: CSARDRTGSRDTQYF. The CDR3 coding sequence is TGCAGTGCTAGAGATCGGACAGGGTCTAGGGATACGCAGTATTTT.